This T cell receptor (beta chain) appears in the sequencing data of a study of sequential checkpoint blockade in melanoma. Across the whole study: Arm A got nivolumab then ipilimumab; arm B the reverse, 1:1. Both treatment sequences were followed by maintenance nivolumab.

Losses at the gene ends were 5 bases for V and 3 bases for J; bases not matched to a gene: 13. CDR3 length: 17 residues. The germline V gene has CDR1 SEHNR and CDR2 FQNEAQ (reference sequence). As for treatment: randomized to nivolumab then ipilimumab (arm A) or the reverse (arm B). Patients had received no earlier DNA-damaging chemotherapy. From thawed PBMCs, live CD3+CD8+ cells negative for CD19 and CD56 were sorted. TCRdb's table, derived via immunoSEQ multiplex PCR, lists solely in-frame clones and lacks some. The profile shows approximately 13,000 clones, 74% of them singletons. This rearrangement joins TRBV7-9 to TRBJ2-1, with 7 nucleotides matching TRBD2. This TCR came from a human donor with melanoma. Sequenced material: CD8+ T cells sorted from blood (inferred from file names), taken from a patient given nivolumab and ipilimumab in sequence. The chain's CDR3 is CASSHGRWGRGYNEQFF. DNA of the CDR3: TGTGCCAGCAGCCACGGCCGGTGGGGGAGGGGCTACAATGAGCAGTTCTTC.